This T cell receptor beta chain was identified during a study of regulatory T cells in long-lasting Graves disease. CDR3 regions were amplified by Arm-PCR using iRepertoire HTBI primers to build TCR beta libraries. TCRdb recomputed calls from the multiplex PCR reads with MiXCR, one row per CDR3 protein. The table records about 310,000 distinct CDR3 sequences, roughly 21% of them present only once. Time point specified: persistent/refractory GD, antithyroid drugs over 5 years with positive TRAb. PBMCs were the source of the RNA used for TCR sequencing. The sequences come from peripheral blood mononuclear cells (PBMCs), collected when the disease was refractory, from a patient treated with antithyroid drugs. This sequence originates from a female donor with Graves disease.

The CDR3 nucleotides read TGTGCCTGGAGTGTACAGGAGGGTTCACCCCTCCACTTT. Residues: CAWSVQEGSPLHF. V is TRBV30 and J is TRBJ1-6; a possible D gene is TRBD1 (5 bases). The V end was cut by 0 bases, the J end by 9 bases, with 9 bases between. The CDR3 has 13 residues. CDR1 and CDR2 from the germline V gene are GTSNPN and SVGIG (reference sequence).